These T cell receptor beta chains were read from a single sample in a study of cytomegalovirus exposure and HLA in healthy donors. Only in-frame clones appear in the TCRdb table, and some are missing; sequencing was by immunoSEQ multiplex PCR. The repertoire holds 210,000 or so clones, with 75% to 80% as singletons. The sample consisted of PBMCs. These receptors originate from a woman younger than 45 in good health and CMV-seropositive. Each CDR3 is given with its conserved first and last residue. D genes are given only for firm matches. The listing skips clone size in some rows; elsewhere it reads once, few, many or a size class.

D gene,J gene,V gene,clone size,CDR3 protein,CDR3 DNA
-,TRBJ1-5,TRBV9,-,CASSVSPVGPQHF,TGTGCCAGCAGCGTTAGCCCGGTGGGGCCCCAGCATTTT
-,TRBJ1-2,TRBV7-9,-,CASSWPDSSTGYTF,TGTGCCAGCAGCTGGCCCGACAGCTCCACTGGCTACACCTTC
-,TRBJ2-1,TRBV15,once,CATSRGVANEQFF,TGTGCCACCAGCAGAGGAGTAGCGAATGAGCAGTTCTTC
-,TRBJ2-3,TRBV27,-,CASRSEPGNQLDTQYF,TGTGCCAGCAGATCCGAACCAGGGAATCAATTAGATACGCAGTATTTT
-,TRBJ2-7,TRBV27,few,CASSYRFSSYEQYF,TGTGCCAGCAGTTACAGGTTTAGCTCCTACGAGCAGTACTTC
TRBD2,TRBJ2-3,TRBV11-3,-,CASSDRGGTDTQYF,TGTGCCAGCAGCGACCGCGGGGGAACAGATACGCAGTATTTT
TRBD1,TRBJ2-5,TRBV9,-,CASSLQGAQETQYF,TGTGCCAGCAGCCTCCAGGGGGCACAAGAGACCCAGTACTTC
-,TRBJ1-6,TRBV19,few,CASSQDYNSPLHF,TGTGCCAGTAGCCAGGACTATAATTCACCCCTCCACTTT
TRBD1,TRBJ1-3,TRBV6-5,-,CASSYGTGSSGNTIYF,TGTGCCAGCAGTTACGGGACAGGGTCATCTGGAAACACCATATATTTT
TRBD1,TRBJ2-7,TRBV27,-,CASSLVAGGYGEQYF,TGTGCCAGCAGTCTAGTGGCAGGGGGCTATGGGGAGCAGTACTTC
-,TRBJ1-1,TRBV5-4,-,CASSLEMGGRPEAFF,TGTGCCAGCAGCTTGGAGATGGGGGGTAGACCTGAAGCTTTCTTT
-,TRBJ1-4,TRBV4-1,-,CASSHTQGGEKLFF,TGCGCCAGCAGCCATACGCAGGGAGGTGAAAAACTGTTTTTT
-,TRBJ1-1,TRBV30,few,CAWSVRVANTEAFF,TGTGCCTGGAGTGTTCGGGTCGCGAACACTGAAGCTTTCTTT
-,TRBJ2-7,TRBV7-2,-,CASSSRDNHLYEQYF,TGTGCCAGCAGCAGTAGGGACAACCACCTCTACGAGCAGTACTTC
-,TRBJ2-7,TRBV7-2,-,CASSLALSYEQYF,TGTGCCAGCAGCTTAGCGCTATCCTACGAGCAGTACTTC
-,TRBJ2-7,TRBV28,-,CASSLTGHEQYF,TGTGCCAGCAGTTTAACGGGTCACGAGCAGTACTTC
TRBD1,TRBJ1-1,TRBV5-1,-,CASSTGLTGITEAFF,TGCGCCAGCAGCACGGGGCTGACAGGGATCACTGAAGCTTTCTTT
TRBD2,TRBJ2-1,TRBV7-3,-,CASSFGGSYEQFF,TGTGCCAGCAGCTTCGGGGGGAGCTATGAGCAGTTCTTC
-,TRBJ2-3,TRBV30,-,CAWNRDYTDTQYF,TGTGCCTGGAACCGAGATTACACAGATACGCAGTATTTT
TRBD1,TRBJ1-2,TRBV28,once,CASSLRQGVGYTF,TGTGCCAGCAGTTTGCGGCAGGGGGTGGGCTACACCTTC
TRBD2,TRBJ2-2,TRBV7-3,-,CASSPGGGTGELFF,TGTGCCAGCAGCCCGGGGGGAGGCACCGGGGAGCTGTTTTTT
-,TRBJ1-3,TRBV7-8,-,CASSLRTVGNTIYF,TGTGCCAGCAGCTTGAGGACAGTAGGAAACACCATATATTTT
-,TRBJ2-7,TRBV6-1,-,CASSETSTKQYF,TGTGCCAGCAGTGAAACCTCTACTAAACAGTACTTC
TRBD2,TRBJ2-1,TRBV10-3,-,CAISESASGNNEQFF,TGTGCCATCAGTGAGTCAGCTAGCGGAAACAATGAGCAGTTCTTC
-,TRBJ2-5,TRBV5-1,-,CASSLGLQETQYF,TGCGCCAGCAGCTTGGGACTTCAAGAGACCCAGTACTTC
TRBD2,TRBJ2-1,TRBV7-3,-,CASSLNAGGTDEQFF,TGTGCCAGCAGCTTAAACGCGGGAGGTACGGATGAGCAGTTCTTC
TRBD1,TRBJ1-4,TRBV30,-,CAWEPGQGGEKLFF,TGTGCCTGGGAACCGGGACAGGGAGGTGAAAAACTGTTTTTT
-,TRBJ2-1,TRBV6-1,-,CASSGQGWAYNEQFF,TGTGCCAGCAGTGGCCAGGGTTGGGCCTACAATGAGCAGTTCTTC
TRBD2,TRBJ2-5,TRBV7-9,once,CASSRMGGTSTTQYF,TGTGCCAGCAGCCGGATGGGAGGGACTAGCACCACCCAGTACTTC
TRBD1,TRBJ2-3,TRBV19,-,CASSIVTGGQDTQYF,TGTGCCAGTAGTATTGTAACAGGGGGACAGGATACGCAGTATTTT
TRBD2,TRBJ2-3,TRBV27,-,CASRAGLGATDTQYF,TGTGCCAGCAGGGCCGGACTAGGAGCCACAGATACGCAGTATTTT
-,TRBJ1-1,TRBV9,-,CASSGARDRSTEAFF,TGTGCCAGCAGCGGGGCGAGAGACAGGTCCACTGAAGCTTTCTTT
TRBD1,TRBJ1-1,TRBV7-9,-,CASSVLQGHTEAFF,TGTGCCAGCAGCGTCTTACAGGGGCACACTGAAGCTTTCTTT
TRBD2,TRBJ2-1,TRBV4-2,-,CASSQVHSSGGVNEQFF,TGTGCCAGCAGCCAAGTCCACTCAAGCGGGGGGGTAAATGAGCAGTTCTTC
-,TRBJ2-2,TRBV6-4,-,CASSAQGNTGELFF,TGTGCCAGCAGTGCACAGGGGAACACCGGGGAGCTGTTTTTT
-,TRBJ2-7,TRBV11-1,few,CASDDPRSSYEQYF,TGTGCCAGTGACGACCCTAGATCCTCCTACGAGCAGTACTTC
TRBD1,TRBJ1-2,TRBV19,-,CATQQPGQGARGYTF,TGTGCCACCCAACAACCGGGACAGGGGGCACGTGGCTACACCTTC
TRBD2,TRBJ2-3,TRBV6-4,-,CASSDSPGGGHTDTQYF,TGTGCCAGCAGTGACTCCCCCGGGGGGGGGCACACAGATACGCAGTATTTT
-,TRBJ1-4,TRBV6-5,-,CASSYSTNEKLFF,TGTGCCAGCAGTTACAGCACTAATGAAAAACTGTTTTTT
-,TRBJ2-2,TRBV7-9,-,CASSSGTNTGELFF,TGTGCCAGCAGCTCCGGGACGAACACCGGGGAGCTGTTTTTT